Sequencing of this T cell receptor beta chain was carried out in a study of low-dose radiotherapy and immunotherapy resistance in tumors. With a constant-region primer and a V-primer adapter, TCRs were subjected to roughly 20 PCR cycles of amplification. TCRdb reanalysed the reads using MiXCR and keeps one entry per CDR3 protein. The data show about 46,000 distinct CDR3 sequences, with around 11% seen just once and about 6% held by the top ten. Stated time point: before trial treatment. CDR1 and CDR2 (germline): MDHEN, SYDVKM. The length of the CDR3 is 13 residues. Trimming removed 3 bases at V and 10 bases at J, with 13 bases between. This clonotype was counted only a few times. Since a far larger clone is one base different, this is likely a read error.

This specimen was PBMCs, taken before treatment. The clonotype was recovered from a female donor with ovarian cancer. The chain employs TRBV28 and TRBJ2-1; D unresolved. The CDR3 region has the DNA TGTGCCAGCAGTTTCCCCCCCGCCGAGGAGCAGTTCTTC. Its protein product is CASSFPPAEEQFF.